This is a list of T cell receptor beta chains from one sample in a study of read filtering for tumor transcriptome and immune sequencing. TCRdb itself ran the reads through MiXCR, one entry per CDR3 protein. The sample comprises roughly 130,000 distinct CDR3 sequences, 10% to 15% of which are singletons, and 9.5% to 11% rests with the top ten. The material sequenced was a population of CD138-negative cells sorted from bone marrow. Source of these receptors: a donor at least 40 years old with multiple myeloma. Both conserved end residues are part of each CDR3. The D gene is left open where the match is weak. Each size is once, few or many counts, or a class when the clone is expanded.

CDR3nt,CDR3aa,v_gene,abundance,d_gene,j_gene
TGTGCCAGCAGCTTTGACACAGATACGCAGTATTTT,CASSFDTDTQYF,TRBV5-1,many,NA,TRBJ2-3
TGTGCCAGCAGCTCTCAGGGCGTTGGCTATGGCTACACCTTC,CASSSQGVGYGYTF,TRBV7-2,many,NA,TRBJ1-2
TGTGCCAGCAGGACCCATCGGGGTAACCAAGAGACCCAGTACTTC,CASRTHRGNQETQYF,TRBV28,many,NA,TRBJ2-5
TGCAGTGCTCAGCCGTACGGGTCCCGGGAGACCCAGTACTTC,CSAQPYGSRETQYF,TRBV20-1,many,NA,TRBJ2-5
TGCAGTGCTAGAGATTTTCAGGGACGCACAGATACGCAGTATTTT,CSARDFQGRTDTQYF,TRBV20-1,few,NA,TRBJ2-3
TGTGCCAGCAGTGAATTTGGACAGGGGGCGTCCGGGGAGCTGTTTTTT,CASSEFGQGASGELFF,TRBV2,many,TRBD1,TRBJ2-2
TGTGCCAGCAGCTCACAGGGGAGGGCAGATACGCAGTATTTT,CASSSQGRADTQYF,TRBV7-2,many,NA,TRBJ2-3
TGCGCCAGCAGCTTTCCCAACGACGGAGCAACTAATGAAAAACTGTTTTTT,CASSFPNDGATNEKLFF,TRBV5-1,many,NA,TRBJ1-4
TGCAGTGCTAGGGTGCAGAACTCTGAAAAACTGTTTTTT,CSARVQNSEKLFF,TRBV20-1,many,NA,TRBJ1-4
TGTGCCAGCAGCTCCCTAAGCCGGAGCACTGAAGCTTTCTTT,CASSSLSRSTEAFF,TRBV3-1,many,NA,TRBJ1-1
TGTGCCAGCAGCCCCACCGGGACTGGCTATGGCTACACCTTC,CASSPTGTGYGYTF,TRBV11-2,many,NA,TRBJ1-2
TGTGCCAGCAGAATACCTGGGAGGGGAAGGGGCAATGAGCAGTTCTTC,CASRIPGRGRGNEQFF,TRBV27,many,TRBD2,TRBJ2-1
TGTGCCAGCAGCTTGGAGAGCTCCTACAATGAGCAGTTCTTC,CASSLESSYNEQFF,TRBV5-4,many,NA,TRBJ2-1